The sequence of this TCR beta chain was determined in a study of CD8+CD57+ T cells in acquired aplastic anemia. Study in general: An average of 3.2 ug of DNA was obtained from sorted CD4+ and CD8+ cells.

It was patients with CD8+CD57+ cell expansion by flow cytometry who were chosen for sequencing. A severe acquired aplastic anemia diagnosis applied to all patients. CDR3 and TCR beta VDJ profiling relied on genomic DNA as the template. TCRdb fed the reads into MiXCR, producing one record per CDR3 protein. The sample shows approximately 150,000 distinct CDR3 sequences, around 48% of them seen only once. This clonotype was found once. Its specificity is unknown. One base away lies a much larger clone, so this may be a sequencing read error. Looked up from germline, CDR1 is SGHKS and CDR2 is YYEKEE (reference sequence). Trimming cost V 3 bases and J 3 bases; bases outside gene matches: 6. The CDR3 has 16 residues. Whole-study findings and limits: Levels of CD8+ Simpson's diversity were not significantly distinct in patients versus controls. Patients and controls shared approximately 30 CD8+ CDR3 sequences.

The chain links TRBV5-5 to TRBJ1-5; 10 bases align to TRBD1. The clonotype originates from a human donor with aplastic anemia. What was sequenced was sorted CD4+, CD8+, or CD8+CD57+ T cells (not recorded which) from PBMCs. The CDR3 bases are TGTGCCAGCAGCTCTGGGACAGGGGTTATCAATCAGCCCCAGCATTTT. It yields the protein CASSSGTGVINQPQHF.